Presented here are 22 T cell receptor beta chains from one specimen sequenced in a study of lymphopenia after photon versus proton radiotherapy. Generated by immunoSEQ multiplex PCR, the TCRdb table keeps only in-frame clones and is missing some. The repertoire holds 25,000 to 35,000 clones, around 94% seen once, with roughly 0.78% in the top ten. The starting material was peripheral blood, obtained from a patient treated with photon-based radiotherapy. Receptors originate from a woman aged 45 to 65 with cholangiocarcinoma.

The genes are TRBV10-2 and TRBJ1-5, with a weak D call TRBD1 (5 bases). The CDR3 extends over 13 amino acids. V was shortened by 4 bases and J by 4 bases, with 8 bases between the two germline ends. The germline V gene has CDR1 WSHSY and CDR2 SAAADI. DNA for the CDR3: TGCGCCAGCAGTGGACAGTTGAATCAGCCCCAGCATTTT. Translated, it gives CASSGQLNQPQHF.

The CDR3 loop is CASRQQGAHEKLFF. The DNA of the CDR3 is TGTGCCAGCAGGCAACAGGGGGCGCATGAAAAACTGTTTTTT. The chain has TRBV5-4 and TRBJ1-4; 9 positions match TRBD1. CDR1 and CDR2 from the germline V gene are SGHNT and YYREEE (reference sequence). The CDR3 loop spans 14 amino acids. After removal of 5 bases from V and 6 bases from J, the junction contained 5 bases not matched to a gene.

This chain connects TRBV6-5 to TRBJ1-6, with TRBD1 matching over 7 bases. CDR1 and CDR2 from the germline V gene are MNHEY and SVGAGI. The CDR3 totals 14 residues. With 6 bases clipped from V and 7 bases from J, the junction kept 6 bases outside the gene matches. Written as DNA, the CDR3 is TGTGCCAGCAGCCTACAGGGGCGGAATTCACCCCTCCACTTT. It specifies CASSLQGRNSPLHF.

This clone occurred a few times. This chain uses TRBV30 with TRBJ2-2; D is ambiguous. CDR1 is GTSNPN, CDR2 SVGIG, per germline (reference sequence). Deletions cut 2 bases from V and 7 bases from J, with 8 bases between. This CDR3 spans 12 amino acids. The chain's CDR3 is CAWSLSRGELFF. CDR3 DNA sequence: TGTGCCTGGAGTCTATCTCGCGGGGAGCTGTTTTTT.

In regard to this clone: One junction end disagrees with the germline gene, perhaps due to a read error. Here the CDR3 DNA reads TGTGCATCAGACCGGGACAGTTTGAACTCCGGGGAGCTGTTTTTT. As protein: CASDRDSLNSGELFF. V usage is TRBV6-1 and J usage is TRBJ2-2; 7 nucleotides agree with TRBD1. Germline V gives CDR1 MNHNS, CDR2 SASEGT. The CDR3 is 15 residues long.

J is TRBJ1-4 and V is TRBV11-2, with a tentative D call TRBD1 (5 bases). The germline V and J ends were trimmed by 2 bases and 4 bases, with 11 bases remaining between them. Germline values: CDR1 SGHAT, CDR2 FQNNGV. CDR3 length: 15 residues. The CDR3 loop reads CASSLFSQGNEKLFF. In DNA, the CDR3 is TGTGCCAGCAGCTTATTTTCGCAGGGTAATGAAAAACTGTTTTTT.

Here the CDR3 reads CAISGPLAALGSYEQYF. The DNA for the CDR3 is TGTGCCATCTCTGGACCCTTGGCGGCGTTAGGTTCCTACGAGCAGTACTTC. This chain links TRBV10-3 with TRBJ2-7; D not certain. The CDR3 length is 17 residues. Germline V gives CDR1 ENHRY, CDR2 SYGVKD. V lost 8 bases and J lost 1, with 24 bases in between.

The chain uses TRBV7-9 and TRBJ1-2, with D hard to call. This CDR3 contains 16 residues. CDR1 is SEHNR and CDR2 is FQNEAQ in the germline V gene (reference sequence). The germline V and J ends were trimmed by 2 bases and 7 bases, with 20 bases remaining between them. The CDR3 DNA reads TGTGCCAGCAGCTTAATGGGCGGACCCAAACCTAGTGGCTACACCTTC. Its protein product is CASSLMGGPKPSGYTF. The entire variable domain, with the rest obtained from reference TRBV7-9 and TRBJ1-2, is as follows: DTGVSQNPRHKITKRGQNVTFRCDPISEHNRLYWYRQTLGQGPEFLTYFQNEAQLEKSRLLSDRFSAERPKGSFSTLEIQRTEQGDSAMYLCASSLMGGPKPSGYTFGSGTRLTVV.

This chain uses TRBV18 with TRBJ1-5; D gene unclear. V shed 3 bases and J shed 1 base, with 7 bases lying between them. The CDR3 contains 14 residues. Per the germline V gene, CDR1 is KGHSH and CDR2 is LQKENI. The CDR3 loop is CASSPWESNQPQHF. CDR3 DNA: TGTGCCAGCTCACCGTGGGAGAGCAATCAGCCCCAGCATTTT.

The rearrangement joins TRBV5-1 to TRBJ1-2; D is ambiguous. The V gene's germline CDR1 is SGHRS and CDR2 YFSETQ. The V end lost 0 bases, the J end lost 4 bases, and 16 bases lay between the germline ends. This CDR3 region has 16 residues. The CDR3 sequence is CASSLALEGSIYGYTF. The CDR3 coding sequence is TGCGCCAGCAGCTTGGCCTTGGAGGGTAGTATCTATGGCTACACCTTC.

This chain connects TRBV5-8 to TRBJ1-1; possibly TRBD1 for D (5 bases). The CDR3 sequence is 12 residues long. Germline CDR1 reads SGHTS; CDR2 reads YDEGEE. With 0 bases removed from V and 11 bases from J, the gap between germline ends came to 11 bases. CDR3 nucleotide sequence: TGTGCCAGCAGCTTGGTCTTGGGGGAGGCTTTCTTT. Translated: CASSLVLGEAFF.

V is TRBV2 and J is TRBJ2-1, with a possible D match to TRBD2 (6 bases). V gave up 6 bases and J gave up 2 bases, with 11 bases separating them. CDR1 is SNHLY and CDR2 is FYNNEI in the germline V gene. The CDR3 runs to 14 residues. The DNA for the CDR3 is TGTGCCAGCAGGGGCGGGGTCACCTACAATGAGCAGTTCTTC. Residues: CASRGGVTYNEQFF.

This clone was counted between two and nine times. J is TRBJ1-6 and V is TRBV7-9; D is unresolved. The CDR3 contains 13 residues. Germline CDR1 SEHNR, CDR2 FQNEAQ (reference sequence). Trimming took off 5 bases at V and 8 bases at J, with 10 bases between the two ends. Here the CDR3 reads CASSARTDSPLHF. CDR3 sequence (DNA): TGTGCCAGCAGCGCTCGTACGGATTCACCCCTCCACTTT.

The V and J genes are TRBV9 and TRBJ1-6; no clear D gene. This CDR3 has 13 amino acids. Trimming left V 0 bases short and J 8 bases short, with 6 bases between. Germline CDR1 is SGDLS and CDR2 is YYNGEE. CDR3 sequence reads: CASSVVTDSPLHF. DNA of the CDR3: TGTGCCAGCAGCGTAGTAACAGATTCACCCCTCCACTTT.

This clone was seen only once. The chain has TRBV7-9 and TRBJ2-5, with a tentative D call TRBD2 (7 bases). The germline V gene has CDR1 SEHNR and CDR2 FQNEAQ (reference sequence). This CDR3 spans 16 amino acids. Deletions cut 1 base from V and 0 bases from J, with 12 bases between. The CDR3 loop reads CASSLGGGGHQETQYF. For the CDR3, the DNA is TGTGCCAGCAGCTTAGGTGGCGGGGGCCACCAAGAGACCCAGTACTTC.

The chain has TRBV10-3 and TRBJ2-5, with 7 bases matching TRBD2. V was clipped by 5 bases and J by 0 bases; unmatched bases: 12. This CDR3 is built from 17 residues. CDR1 is ENHRY, CDR2 SYGVKD, per germline. The DNA for the CDR3 is TGTGCCATCAGTTCCCTTACCAGCGGGACGAACCAAGAGACCCAGTACTTC. Its protein is CAISSLTSGTNQETQYF.

V and J are TRBV10-2 and TRBJ2-7; unclear D gene. Deletions cut 0 bases from V and 3 bases from J, with 6 bases between. The length of the CDR3 is 13 residues. Germline V gives CDR1 WSHSY, CDR2 SAAADI. As DNA, the CDR3 is TGCGCCAGCAGTGAGTCAGGAATCTACGAGCAGTACTTC. It yields the protein CASSESGIYEQYF.

The chain joins TRBV19 to TRBJ1-4, with D tentatively TRBD1 (6 bases). Between the trimmed V and J ends, which lost 7 bases and 10 bases, there was a span of 19 bases. The CDR3 sequence is 14 residues long. Germline CDR1 LNHDA, CDR2 SQIVND (reference sequence). The CDR3 DNA is TGTGCCAGTAATCGGCCGGGGGCAGGCGTAAAACTGTTTTTT. Protein sequence: CASNRPGAGVKLFF.

The chain joins TRBV5-8 to TRBJ2-7; D gene ambiguous. The germline CDR1 and CDR2 sequences are SGHTS and YDEGEE. V lost 1 base to trimming and J lost 4 bases, with 15 bases between them. This CDR3 is 15 amino acids long. Here the CDR3 reads CASSLRAGPKYEQYF. The CDR3 coding sequence is TGTGCCAGCAGCTTGAGGGCAGGACCCAAATACGAGCAGTACTTC.

The genes are TRBV4-1 and TRBJ1-5; D gene uncertain. CDR1 and CDR2 from the germline V gene are MGHRA and YSYEKL. The CDR3 loop spans 13 amino acids. V was trimmed by 3 bases and J by 3 bases, leaving 6 bases between them. The CDR3 DNA is TGCGCCAGCAGCCAGGGTTTCAATCAGCCCCAGCATTTT. Translated, it gives CASSQGFNQPQHF.

V and J are TRBV2 and TRBJ1-1; no clear D. Trimming stripped 8 bases from V and 4 bases from J, with 17 bases between. CDR3 length: 14 residues. Germline V gene data show CDR1 as SNHLY and CDR2 as FYNNEI. Written as DNA, the CDR3 is TGTGCCAGCGGAACGTTAGTGAGACCCACTGAAGCTTTCTTT. This codes for CASGTLVRPTEAFF.

CDR3 region: CASSPQGGNQPQHF. CDR3 nucleotides: TGTGCCAGCAGTCCTCAGGGAGGCAATCAGCCCCAGCATTTT. V usage is TRBV2 and J usage is TRBJ1-5, with TRBD1 as a possible D gene (5 bases). This CDR3 has 14 amino acids. The V gene's germline CDR1 is SNHLY and CDR2 FYNNEI. The V end was cut by 5 bases, the J end by 2 bases, with 10 bases between.